This T cell receptor beta chain is drawn from a study of T cells in localized non-small cell lung cancer. TCRdb's table, derived via immunoSEQ multiplex PCR, lists solely in-frame clones and lacks some. The data hold around 94,000 clones, with about 87% observed a single time. A word on this clone: What it binds is not known.

V lost 4 bases to trimming and J lost 5 bases, with 11 bases between them. This CDR3 spans 13 amino acids. Per the germline V gene, CDR1 is MNHEY and CDR2 is SMNVEV (reference sequence). Study-level findings and limits: In adjacent lung appeared a median 57 of the top 100 tumor clones.

The sequencing used peripheral blood, collected before any cancer treatment. The J gene is TRBJ1-1, the V gene TRBV27, with a weak D call TRBD1 (5 bases). The source is a man aged 35 to 69 with stage I squamous cell lung carcinoma. In DNA form, the CDR3 reads TGTGCCAGCAGTTGGGCAGGGCGGACTGAAGCTTTCTTT. Amino acid sequence: CASSWAGRTEAFF.